Presented here are 30 T cell receptor beta chains from one specimen sequenced in a study of blood T cell repertoires in COVID-19. The table came from immunoSEQ multiplex PCR; TCRdb's copy has only in-frame clones and leaves some out. The repertoire consists of 110,000 to 150,000 clones, with around 72% occurring once and the leading ten covering about 1.8%. The source material was peripheral blood. The receptors stem from a woman aged 55 to 70 with acute or convalescent COVID-19.

The gene calls are TRBV3-1 (or the pseudogene TRBV3-2) and TRBJ2-1, with 7 bases identical to TRBD2. CDR1 is LGHDT, CDR2 YNNKEL, per germline (reference sequence). V trimming: 1 base; J trimming: 5 bases; junction bases outside the gene matches: 11. This CDR3 contains 17 residues. For the CDR3, the DNA is TGTGCCAGCAGCCAAGCCTTGGTCTTGGGGGGGAACAATGAGCAGTTCTTC. Translation gives CASSQALVLGGNNEQFF.

The CDR3 DNA sequence: TGTGCCAGCAGCCCGGATGGGGCGCAGGTTTCGAAACTGTTTTTT. Its translation is CASSPDGAQVSKLFF. The rearrangement joins TRBV9 to TRBJ1-4; D is possibly TRBD1 (5 bases). Per germline, CDR1 SGDLS and CDR2 YYNGEE. Trimming pared 4 bases from V and 11 bases from J, leaving 21 bases between. The CDR3 is made up of 15 amino acids.

This chain joins TRBV18 and TRBJ1-6; D not resolved. Looked up from germline, CDR1 is KGHSH and CDR2 is LQKENI. Trimming left V 2 bases short and J 7 bases short, with 18 bases between. The CDR3 is made up of 17 amino acids. The CDR3 loop reads CASSPSLGLLGNSPLHF. The DNA of the CDR3 is TGTGCCAGCTCACCAAGCTTGGGTTTGTTGGGCAATTCACCCCTCCACTTT.

The chain links TRBV7-6 to TRBJ1-3, with 8 bases lining up with TRBD1. This CDR3 has 16 residues. Germline CDR1 is SGHVS and CDR2 is FNYEAQ. V shed 5 bases, J shed 1 base, and the junction held 7 bases outside the gene matches. CDR3 protein: CASSRTGGNSGNTIYF. The CDR3 bases are TGTGCCAGCAGCAGAACAGGGGGTAATTCTGGAAACACCATATATTTT. The variable domain in full, with the rest retrieved from reference TRBV7-6 and TRBJ1-3, is GAGVSQSPRYKVTKRGQDVALRCDPISGHVSLYWYRQALGQGPEFLTYFNYEAQQDKSGLPNDRFSAERPEGSISTLTIQRTEQRDSAMYRCASSRTGGNSGNTIYFGEGSWLTVV.

The chain employs TRBV5-4 and TRBJ2-1; TRBD1 is a possible D gene (6 bases). Germline V gene lookup returns CDR1 SGHNT and CDR2 YYREEE (reference sequence). V gave up 4 bases and J gave up 8 bases, with 7 bases separating them. This CDR3 comprises 11 residues. CDR3 in DNA: TGTGCCAGCAGCCCAGGGGATGAGCAGTTCTTC. Its protein is CASSPGDEQFF.

This chain connects TRBV19 to TRBJ1-2; D remains ambiguous. The CDR3 covers 12 residues. Germline assignment: CDR1 LNHDA and CDR2 SQIVND (reference sequence). V shed 4 bases and J shed 3 bases, with 6 bases lying between them. The CDR3 nucleotides are TGTGCCAGTAGTAGTCAGTACTATGGCTACACCTTC. Protein: CASSSQYYGYTF.

This chain links TRBV9 with TRBJ2-7, with D perhaps TRBD1 (6 bases). The germline gives CDR1 SGDLS, CDR2 YYNGEE. The CDR3 covers 13 residues. Trimming stripped 3 bases from V and 2 bases from J, with 9 bases between. CDR3 sequence reads: CASSARDTYEQYF. In nucleotides, the CDR3 is TGTGCCAGCAGCGCACGGGACACCTACGAGCAGTACTTC.

The chain links TRBV11-2 to TRBJ2-7; D unresolved. The CDR3 has 11 residues. From germline, CDR1 is SGHAT and CDR2 FQNNGV. V lost 5 bases and J 2 bases, leaving 4 bases between the germline ends. The CDR3 DNA reads TGTGCCAGCAGCATCACCTACGAGCAGTACTTC. This translates into CASSITYEQYF.

The chain is built from TRBV9 and TRBJ2-3; possible D gene TRBD2, 6 bases. The CDR3 runs to 13 residues. V lost 0 bases and J lost 6, with 8 bases in between. Germline V gene sequence: CDR1 SGDLS, CDR2 YYNGEE. The CDR3 DNA reads TGTGCCAGCAGCGTAGGGAGGGCGGATACGCAGTATTTT. It codes for CASSVGRADTQYF. Looking up the rest from reference TRBV9 and TRBJ2-3 gives the full variable domain: DSGVTQTPKHLITATGQRVTLRCSPRSGDLSVYWYQQSLDQGLQFLIQYYNGEERAKGNILERFSAQQFPDLHSELNLSSLELGDSALYFCASSVGRADTQYFGPGTRLTVL.

The V gene is TRBV29-1, the J gene TRBJ1-2; a possible D gene is TRBD1 (5 bases). The V gene's germline CDR1 is SQVTM and CDR2 ANQGSEA. This CDR3 has 11 amino acids. Trimming shortened V by 7 bases and J by 5 bases, and 11 bases separated the two germline ends. This CDR3 reads CSAGTDYGYTF. DNA for the CDR3: TGCAGCGCAGGGACTGATTATGGCTACACCTTC. Variable domain in full (rest from reference TRBV29-1 and TRBJ1-2): SAVISQKPSRDICQRGTSLTIQCQVDSQVTMMFWYRQQPGQSLTLIATANQGSEATYESGFVIDKFPISRPNLTFSTLTVSNMSPEDSSIYLCSAGTDYGYTFGSGTRLTVV.

The genes are TRBV23-1 and TRBJ2-2; D gene unclear. TRBV23-1 is noted as an ORF with a role that remains uncertain. The V end was cut by 8 bases, the J end by 0 bases, with 13 bases between. The length of the CDR3 is 15 residues. CDR3 region: CASRETRSNTGELFF. The CDR3 coding sequence is TGCGCCAGCCGTGAGACACGATCGAACACCGGGGAGCTGTTTTTT.

This clone occurred many times. The rearrangement uses TRBV7-9 and TRBJ2-7, with D possibly matching TRBD2 (6 bases). The CDR3 has 15 residues. V was clipped by 4 bases and J by 2 bases, with 15 bases between them. Germline V lookup: CDR1 SEHNR, CDR2 FQNEAQ (reference sequence). DNA of the CDR3: TGTGCCAGCAGCTCCGGGGGAGACTCGACCTACGAGCAGTACTTC. Its translation is CASSSGGDSTYEQYF.

CDR3 loop: CASTRDRDLLSDTQYF. In DNA form, the CDR3 reads TGTGCCAGCACCCGGGACAGGGACCTATTATCAGATACGCAGTATTTT. The gene calls are TRBV2 and TRBJ2-3; 9 bases are a match to TRBD1. J gave up 4 bases and V 7 bases, and 12 bases lay outside the gene matches. CDR1 SNHLY and CDR2 FYNNEI come from the germline V gene. The CDR3 covers 16 residues.

The chain couples TRBV19 to TRBJ2-7; 10 positions agree with TRBD1. Germline CDR1 reads LNHDA; CDR2 reads SQIVND (reference sequence). This CDR3 region has 16 residues. Trimming removed 3 bases from V and 6 bases from J; junction bases left unmatched: 11. The CDR3 DNA reads TGTGCCAGTAGTATTAGGACAGGGGGACCGGTGGGCGAGCAGTACTTC. It encodes CASSIRTGGPVGEQYF.

The rearrangement joins TRBV19 to TRBJ1-4, with 7 bases aligning to TRBD1. Germline CDR1 is LNHDA and CDR2 is SQIVND (reference sequence). V shed 5 bases, J shed 8 bases, and the junction held 8 bases outside the gene matches. This CDR3 has 14 residues. The CDR3 loop reads CASSEQGTHEKLFF. CDR3 nucleotides: TGTGCCAGTAGTGAACAGGGGACGCACGAAAAACTGTTTTTT.

V is TRBV7-2 and J is TRBJ2-1; TRBD2 aligns across 11 bases. The CDR3 sequence is 16 residues long. The germline gives CDR1 SGHTA, CDR2 FQGNSA. After removal of 4 bases from V and 8 bases from J, the junction contained 10 bases not matched to a gene. In DNA form, the CDR3 reads TGTGCCAGCAGCTCATATCGTATACTAGCGGGAGATGAGCAGTTCTTC. This translates into CASSSYRILAGDEQFF.

The sample holds one count of this clone. V and J are TRBV7-6 and TRBJ1-2; D remains ambiguous. This CDR3 comprises 13 residues. The ends were cut back, 1 base at V and 5 bases at J, with 8 bases in the middle. Germline loops: CDR1 SGHVS, CDR2 FNYEAQ. The CDR3 protein is CASSLDRDYGYTF. In nucleotides, the CDR3 is TGTGCCAGCAGCTTAGATCGAGATTATGGCTACACCTTC.

The J gene is TRBJ2-7, the V gene TRBV6-1; 9 nucleotides match TRBD1. The CDR3 consists of 17 residues. Germline CDR1 reads MNHNS; CDR2 reads SASEGT. Trimming removed 4 bases from V and 2 bases from J; junction bases left unmatched: 12. This CDR3 is CASSAQVGTGIAYEQYF. The CDR3 nucleotides read TGTGCCAGCAGTGCCCAAGTAGGGACAGGGATCGCCTACGAGCAGTACTTC.

This clone has just a few counts. The chain has TRBV19 and TRBJ1-2; D not resolved. The germline gives CDR1 LNHDA, CDR2 SQIVND (reference sequence). V was shortened by 6 bases and J by 3 bases, with 11 bases between the two germline ends. This CDR3 has 13 amino acids. The CDR3 loop reads CASRSGPYYGYTF. The CDR3, as DNA: TGTGCCAGTAGGAGCGGACCCTACTATGGCTACACCTTC.

This clone came up a few times. The genes are TRBV3-1 (or the pseudogene TRBV3-2) and TRBJ1-2, with TRBD1 matching 8 bases. V lost 4 bases and J lost 7; bases outside the gene matches: 11. The CDR3 runs 15 residues. In germline, CDR1 is LGHDT, CDR2 YNNKEL (reference sequence). CDR3 loop: CASSPTGQGNSGYTF. The CDR3 DNA reads TGTGCCAGCAGCCCCACCGGACAGGGAAATTCTGGCTACACCTTC.

The genes are TRBV6-5 and TRBJ2-2; D is perhaps TRBD2 (6 bases). CDR3 length: 14 amino acids. Germline V gene lookup returns CDR1 MNHEY and CDR2 SVGAGI. Trimming left V 11 bases short and J 4 bases short, with 17 bases between. The DNA of the CDR3 is TGTGCCGCAGTTGCCGGGGGAGTCACCGGGGAGCTGTTTTTT. This codes for CAAVAGGVTGELFF.

This clone showed up just once. The chain employs TRBV25-1 and TRBJ1-2; a possible D gene is TRBD1 (6 bases). V dropped 5 bases and J dropped 0 bases, with 19 bases sitting between them. The CDR3 spans 17 residues. The germline V gene encodes CDR1 MGHDK and CDR2 SYGVNS. The CDR3 DNA is TGTGCCAGCAGTCCTAACGGCAGGGGCAGGGCTAACTATGGCTACACCTTC. This translates into CASSPNGRGRANYGYTF.

V usage is TRBV7-6 and J usage is TRBJ1-1, with D possibly TRBD1 on 5 matching bases. The CDR3 extends over 15 amino acids. Trimming took 2 bases from V and 1 from J, leaving 11 bases between them. Germline CDR1 SGHVS, CDR2 FNYEAQ. CDR3 coding DNA: TGTGCCAGCAGCTTAAAGGCAGGGTCGAACACTGAAGCTTTCTTT. It yields the protein CASSLKAGSNTEAFF.

The chain recombines TRBV28 with TRBJ2-7; possibly TRBD1 for D (6 bases). There are 15 residues in the CDR3. Trimming pared 8 bases from V and 2 bases from J, leaving 19 bases between. The V gene's germline CDR1 is MDHEN and CDR2 SYDVKM. DNA for the CDR3: TGTGCCAGCTTGGAAGGGTCAGGGACACCCTACGAGCAGTACTTC. It specifies CASLEGSGTPYEQYF.

V and J are TRBV3-1 (or the pseudogene TRBV3-2) and TRBJ2-3, with unresolved D. Trimming took off 2 bases at V and 0 bases at J, with 9 bases between the two ends. The CDR3 runs 15 residues. Germline V gene lookup returns CDR1 LGHDT and CDR2 YNNKEL (reference sequence). This CDR3 reads CASSQLRSSTDTQYF. The CDR3 region has the DNA TGTGCCAGCAGCCAATTGAGGTCTAGCACAGATACGCAGTATTTT.

The J gene is TRBJ1-5, the V gene TRBV18, with 7 bases aligning to TRBD1. The CDR3 has 16 amino acids. From germline, CDR1 is KGHSH and CDR2 LQKENI. The trim removed 4 bases at V and 3 bases at J, leaving 9 bases unmatched. The DNA of the CDR3 is TGTGCCAGCTCACAGGGATCAACAGGGGCCAATCAGCCCCAGCATTTT. Protein product: CASSQGSTGANQPQHF.

V and J are TRBV14 and TRBJ2-1, with 12 bases identical to TRBD2. V shed 1 base, J shed 10 bases, and the junction held 5 bases outside the gene matches. Per germline, CDR1 SGHDN and CDR2 FVKESK. The length of the CDR3 is 15 residues. In DNA, the CDR3 is TGTGCCAGCAGCCAAGCTAGCGGGAGGGCCAGAGAGCAGTTCTTC. It specifies CASSQASGRAREQFF.

The V call is TRBV7-9, the J call TRBJ2-7, with D unresolved. The CDR3 runs 13 residues. Trimming removed 4 bases at V and 3 bases at J, with 10 bases between. Germline V gives CDR1 SEHNR, CDR2 FQNEAQ (reference sequence). This chain's CDR3 is CASSSTYSYEQYF. DNA of the CDR3: TGTGCCAGCAGCTCCACGTACAGCTACGAGCAGTACTTC.

The rearrangement links TRBV5-8 to TRBJ1-1, with a possible D match to TRBD1 (6 bases). The germline V and J ends were trimmed by 2 bases and 7 bases, with 18 bases remaining between them. CDR3 length equals 15 residues. Germline V gene data show CDR1 as SGHTS and CDR2 as YDEGEE. The CDR3, as DNA: TGTGCCAGCAGCTTTTTTAAAAATTCCAGGGGTGAAGCTTTCTTT. The encoded protein is CASSFFKNSRGEAFF.

This chain connects TRBV7-9 to TRBJ1-5, with TRBD1 as a possible D gene (5 bases). The CDR3 loop spans 15 amino acids. With 4 bases removed from V and 4 bases from J, the gap between germline ends came to 14 bases. Germline CDR1 reads SEHNR; CDR2 reads FQNEAQ (reference sequence). The CDR3 region has the DNA TGTGCCAGCAGCTCAGGACACAACTTTAATCAGCCCCAGCATTTT. Its protein is CASSSGHNFNQPQHF.